The rows below give T cell receptor beta chains drawn from one sample of a study of blood T cell repertoires in COVID-19. Libraries were prepared by immunoSEQ multiplex PCR; TCRdb keeps only in-frame clonotypes and omits some of them. Counted here are 490,000 or so clones, roughly nine tenths occurring once; the ten biggest clones make up around 7.9%. Sequenced: PBMCs or T cells enriched from blood (not recorded which). These receptors all stem from a woman aged 55-69 years who had recovered from COVID-19. Each CDR3 is given with its conserved first and last residue.

>TRBV27|TRBJ1-2
CASSRFQDRPYGYTF
>TRBV5-6|TRBJ1-2
CASSPGTGKSYGYTF
>TRBV5-1|TRBJ1-6
CASSFGHHNSPLHF
>TRBV6-5|TRBJ1-1
CASSYEGPNTEAFF
>TRBV5-1|TRBJ1-2
CASSLDTGGNYGYTF
>TRBV9|TRBJ2-3
CASSASGSSGGTDTQYF
>TRBV2|TRBJ1-5
CASSRTGGPGSQNQPQHF
>TRBV6-1|TRBJ2-1
CASSEDSSYNEQFF
>TRBV11-2|TRBJ2-2
CASRSVHMNTGELFF
>TRBV10-3|TRBJ2-3
CASSGGAPLTDTQYF
>TRBV27|TRBJ2-2
CASSFGQGDGELFF
>TRBV12-3/TRBV12-4|TRBJ1-1
CASSPTVNTEAFF
>TRBV2|TRBJ2-2
CASSGRGRVTGELFF
>TRBV7-9|TRBJ1-3
CASSPRRLGQAGNTIYF
>TRBV10-1|TRBJ2-1
CASSESPTGGRNEQFF
>TRBV27|TRBJ1-5
CASKGQLNQPQHF
>TRBV4-1|TRBJ2-1
CASSQERYNEQFF
>TRBV5-6|TRBJ1-6
CATRRLAGNNSPLHF
>TRBV10-3|TRBJ1-1
CAIRRQGFENTEAFF
>TRBV2|TRBJ1-4
CASSSDGTGREKLFF
>TRBV7-2|TRBJ1-5
CASSLEVFQPQHF
>TRBV3-1/TRBV3-2|TRBJ2-6
CASRGPGAREPGANVLTF
>TRBV30|TRBJ2-1
CAWSGLGTSGYNEQFF
>TRBV19|TRBJ2-2
CASSIGQGWISGELFF
>TRBV30|TRBJ1-2
CAWLQGNYGYTF
>TRBV2|TRBJ2-7
CASSEGTGGSYEQYF
>TRBV5-4|TRBJ2-2
CASSLAGVNTGELFF
>TRBV6-4|TRBJ2-3
CASSVKGGTDTQYF
>TRBV11-3|TRBJ1-6
CASSRSGQVPNSPLHF
>TRBV25-1|TRBJ1-1
CASRLTGNTEAFF
>TRBV12-5|TRBJ2-1
CASGLGTGVYNEQFF
>TRBV2|TRBJ1-5
CASPGKRAQPQHF
>TRBV4-1|TRBJ2-1
CASSPEVQGENEQFF
>TRBV24-1|TRBJ2-1
CATSSPGQGYNEQFF
>TRBV19|TRBJ1-5
CASSIVSGDRYQPQHF
>TRBV5-1|TRBJ1-2
CASSLGTPSALYGYTF
>TRBV5-1|TRBJ2-2
CASSVVAGGWNTGELFF
>TRBV7-8|TRBJ1-1
CASSLVLQGPNTEAFF
>TRBV10-3|TRBJ2-2
CAISPGGLVTGELFF
>TRBV7-8|TRBJ1-6
CASSLDRTGLYSYNSPLHF
>TRBV7-6|TRBJ2-7
CASSARKLTGAEQYF
>TRBV5-6|TRBJ2-5
CASSLGGQGVISETQYF
>TRBV12-3/TRBV12-4|TRBJ1-2
CASSPDRGNTF
>TRBV3-1/TRBV3-2|TRBJ1-6
CASSQGGPTNSPLHF
>TRBV10-3|TRBJ2-2
CAISVMGRQGALNTGELFF
>TRBV6-5|TRBJ1-6
CASSQDYYNSPLHF
>TRBV6-5|TRBJ1-1
CASSYSSTLGGAFF
>TRBV24-1|TRBJ2-3
CATSDPSGPGADTQYF
>TRBV27|TRBJ1-1
CASTIGGGKEAFF
>TRBV12-5|TRBJ1-1
CASELGERAFF
>TRBV19|TRBJ2-1
CASSITAGGSSYNEQFF
>TRBV25-1|TRBJ1-3
CASSDPTGVGAIYF
>TRBV2|TRBJ2-2
CASSERAGSTGELFF
>TRBV29-1|TRBJ2-5
CSVENRRGDIETQYF
>TRBV24-1|TRBJ2-5
CATSDPGPVETQYF
>TRBV6-6|TRBJ2-7
CASSPSGGTYEQYF
>TRBV21-1|TRBJ2-2
CASSKEEQGEDTGELFF
>TRBV6-6|TRBJ2-2
CARNRRGDQGVGTGELFF
>TRBV24-1|TRBJ1-1
CATSAGERAFF
>TRBV5-4|TRBJ1-1
CASSLGSGNPPNTEAFF